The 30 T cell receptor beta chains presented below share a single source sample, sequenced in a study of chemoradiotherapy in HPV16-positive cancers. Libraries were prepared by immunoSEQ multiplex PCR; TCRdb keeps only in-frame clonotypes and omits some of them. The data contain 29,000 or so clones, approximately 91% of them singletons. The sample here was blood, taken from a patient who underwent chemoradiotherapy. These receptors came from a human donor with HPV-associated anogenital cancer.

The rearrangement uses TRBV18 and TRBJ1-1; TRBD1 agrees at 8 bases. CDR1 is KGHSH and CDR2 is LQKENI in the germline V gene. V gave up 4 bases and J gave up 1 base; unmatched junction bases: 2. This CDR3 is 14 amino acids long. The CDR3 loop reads CASSHGQGNTEAFF. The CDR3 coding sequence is TGTGCCAGCTCACATGGACAGGGGAACACTGAAGCTTTCTTT.

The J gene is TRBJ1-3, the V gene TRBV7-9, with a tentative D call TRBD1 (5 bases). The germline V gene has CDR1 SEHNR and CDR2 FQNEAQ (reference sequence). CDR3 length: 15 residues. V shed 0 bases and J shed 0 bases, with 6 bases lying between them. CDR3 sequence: CASSLAGGSGNTIYF. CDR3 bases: TGTGCCAGCAGCTTAGCGGGGGGCTCTGGAAACACCATATATTTT.

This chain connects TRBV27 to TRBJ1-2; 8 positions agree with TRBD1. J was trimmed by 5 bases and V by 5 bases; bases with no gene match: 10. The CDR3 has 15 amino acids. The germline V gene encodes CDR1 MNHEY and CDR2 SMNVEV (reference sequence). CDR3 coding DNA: TGTGCCAGCAGTCCAACGACAGGGGCCGGGTATGGCTACACCTTC. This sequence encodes CASSPTTGAGYGYTF.

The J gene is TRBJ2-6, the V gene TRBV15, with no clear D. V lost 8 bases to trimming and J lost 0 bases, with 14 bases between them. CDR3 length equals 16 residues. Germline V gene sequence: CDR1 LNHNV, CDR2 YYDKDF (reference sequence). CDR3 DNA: TGTGCCACCGGAAAAGGAAGTAACTCTGGGGCCAACGTCCTGACTTTC. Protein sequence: CATGKGSNSGANVLTF.

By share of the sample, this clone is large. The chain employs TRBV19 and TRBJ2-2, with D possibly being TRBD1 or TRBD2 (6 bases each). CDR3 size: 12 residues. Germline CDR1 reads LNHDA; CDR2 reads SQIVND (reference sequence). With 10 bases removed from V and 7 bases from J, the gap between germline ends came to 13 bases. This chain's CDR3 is CATLGGRGELFF. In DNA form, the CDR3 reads TGTGCCACCCTTGGGGGGCGCGGGGAGCTGTTTTTT.

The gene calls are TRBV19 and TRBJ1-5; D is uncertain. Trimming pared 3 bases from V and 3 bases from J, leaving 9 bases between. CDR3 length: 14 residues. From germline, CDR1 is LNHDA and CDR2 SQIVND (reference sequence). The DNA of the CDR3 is TGTGCCAGTAGTATCCAGGCCGACAATCAGCCCCAGCATTTT. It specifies CASSIQADNQPQHF.

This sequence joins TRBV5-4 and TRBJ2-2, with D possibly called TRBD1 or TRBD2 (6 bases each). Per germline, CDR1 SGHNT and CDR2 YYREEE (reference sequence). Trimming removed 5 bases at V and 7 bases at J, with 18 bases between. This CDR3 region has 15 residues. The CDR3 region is CASRRVGGADGELFF. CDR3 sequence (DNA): TGTGCCAGCAGACGAGTGGGGGGCGCGGACGGGGAGCTGTTTTTT.

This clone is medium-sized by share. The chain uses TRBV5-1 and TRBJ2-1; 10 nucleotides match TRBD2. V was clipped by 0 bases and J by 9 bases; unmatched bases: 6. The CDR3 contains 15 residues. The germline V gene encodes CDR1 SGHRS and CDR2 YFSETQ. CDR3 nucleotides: TGCGCCAGCAGCTTGGGAGCGGGAGGGCCCCCTGAGCAGTTCTTC. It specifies CASSLGAGGPPEQFF.

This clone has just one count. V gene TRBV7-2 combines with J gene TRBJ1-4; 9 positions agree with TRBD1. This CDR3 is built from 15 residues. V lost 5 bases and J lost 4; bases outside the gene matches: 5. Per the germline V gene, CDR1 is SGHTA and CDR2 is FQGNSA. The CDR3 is CASSRTGGINEKLFF. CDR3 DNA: TGTGCCAGCAGCCGAACAGGGGGCATTAATGAAAAACTGTTTTTT.

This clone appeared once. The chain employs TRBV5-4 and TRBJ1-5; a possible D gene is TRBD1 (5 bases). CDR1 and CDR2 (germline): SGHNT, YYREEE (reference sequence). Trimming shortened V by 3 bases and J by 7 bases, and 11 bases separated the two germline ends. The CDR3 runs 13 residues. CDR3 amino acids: CASSSGGRQPQHF. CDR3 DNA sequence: TGTGCCAGCAGCTCTGGGGGTAGACAGCCCCAGCATTTT.

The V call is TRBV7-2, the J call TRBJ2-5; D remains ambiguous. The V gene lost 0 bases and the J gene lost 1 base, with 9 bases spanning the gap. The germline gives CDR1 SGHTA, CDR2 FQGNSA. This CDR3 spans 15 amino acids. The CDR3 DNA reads TGTGCCAGCAGCTTAGCGCTGCCAATCCAAGAGACCCAGTACTTC. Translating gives CASSLALPIQETQYF.

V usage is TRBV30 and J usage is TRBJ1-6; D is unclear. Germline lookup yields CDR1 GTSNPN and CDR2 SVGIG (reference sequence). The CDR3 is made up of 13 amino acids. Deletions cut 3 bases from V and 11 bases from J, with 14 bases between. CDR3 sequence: CAWSRTQRAPLHF. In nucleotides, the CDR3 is TGTGCCTGGAGCCGGACCCAGAGGGCACCCCTCCACTTT.

The CDR3 loop reads CASSQDNSPYIDEQYF. In nucleotides, the CDR3 is TGTGCCAGCAGCCAAGATAACAGTCCCTATATCGACGAGCAGTACTTC. The chain employs TRBV14 and TRBJ2-7; D uncertain. Germline V gene lookup returns CDR1 SGHDN and CDR2 FVKESK. Trimming pared 0 bases from V and 5 bases from J, leaving 17 bases between. The CDR3 length is 16 residues.

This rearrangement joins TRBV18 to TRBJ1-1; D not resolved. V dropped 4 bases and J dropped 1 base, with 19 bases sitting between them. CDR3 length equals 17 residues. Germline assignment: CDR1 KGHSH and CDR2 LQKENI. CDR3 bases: TGTGCCAGCTCACTTAGGAGCGAGTATGTGACGAACACTGAAGCTTTCTTT. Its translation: CASSLRSEYVTNTEAFF.

The CDR3 reads CASSPLVVHEKLFF. In DNA form, the CDR3 reads TGTGCCAGCAGCCCACTTGTGGTCCATGAAAAACTGTTTTTT. The V and J genes are TRBV11-2 and TRBJ1-4; D gene unclear. V lost 5 bases, J lost 6 bases, and 13 bases lay in between. This CDR3 spans 14 amino acids. CDR1 SGHAT and CDR2 FQNNGV come from the germline V gene. Full variable domain (remainder filled in from reference TRBV11-2 and TRBJ1-4): EAGVAQSPRYKIIEKRQSVAFWCNPISGHATLYWYQQILGQGPKLLIQFQNNGVVDDSQLPKDRFSAERLKGVDSTLKIQPAKLEDSAVYLCASSPLVVHEKLFFGSGTQLSVL.

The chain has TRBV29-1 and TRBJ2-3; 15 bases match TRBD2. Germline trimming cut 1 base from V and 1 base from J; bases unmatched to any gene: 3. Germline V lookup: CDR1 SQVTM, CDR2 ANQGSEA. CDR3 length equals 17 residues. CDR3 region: CSVEGTSGRGGTDTQYF. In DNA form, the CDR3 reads TGCAGCGTTGAAGGGACTAGCGGGAGGGGTGGCACAGATACGCAGTATTTT.

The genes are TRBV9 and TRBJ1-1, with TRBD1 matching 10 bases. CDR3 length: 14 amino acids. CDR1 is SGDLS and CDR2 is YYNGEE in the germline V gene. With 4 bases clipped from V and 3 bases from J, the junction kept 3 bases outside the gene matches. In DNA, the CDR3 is TGTGCCAGCAGCAAAGGGACAGGGGACACTGAAGCTTTCTTT. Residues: CASSKGTGDTEAFF.

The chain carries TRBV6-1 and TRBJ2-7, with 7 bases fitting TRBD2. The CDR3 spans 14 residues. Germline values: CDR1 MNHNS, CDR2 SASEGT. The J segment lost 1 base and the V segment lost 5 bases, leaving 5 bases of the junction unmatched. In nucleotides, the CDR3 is TGTGCCAGCAGTAATCCTAGCGGATCCTACGAGCAGTACTTC. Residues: CASSNPSGSYEQYF.

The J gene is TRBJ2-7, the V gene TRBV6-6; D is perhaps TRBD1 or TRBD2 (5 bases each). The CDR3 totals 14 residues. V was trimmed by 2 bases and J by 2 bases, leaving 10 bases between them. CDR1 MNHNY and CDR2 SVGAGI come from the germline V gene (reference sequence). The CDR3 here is CASSYGLGAYEQYF. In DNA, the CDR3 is TGTGCCAGCAGTTACGGGCTGGGGGCCTACGAGCAGTACTTC.

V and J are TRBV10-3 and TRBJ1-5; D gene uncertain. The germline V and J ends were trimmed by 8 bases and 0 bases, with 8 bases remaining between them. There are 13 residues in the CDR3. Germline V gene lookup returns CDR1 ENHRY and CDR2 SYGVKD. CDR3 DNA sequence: TGTGCCATCCGGAGGGATAGCAATCAGCCCCAGCATTTT. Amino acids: CAIRRDSNQPQHF.

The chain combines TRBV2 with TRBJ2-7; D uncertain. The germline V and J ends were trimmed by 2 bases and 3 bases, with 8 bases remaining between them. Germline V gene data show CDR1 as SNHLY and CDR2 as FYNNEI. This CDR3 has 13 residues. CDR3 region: CASSEPFDYEQYF. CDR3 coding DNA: TGTGCCAGCAGTGAACCGTTTGACTACGAGCAGTACTTC.

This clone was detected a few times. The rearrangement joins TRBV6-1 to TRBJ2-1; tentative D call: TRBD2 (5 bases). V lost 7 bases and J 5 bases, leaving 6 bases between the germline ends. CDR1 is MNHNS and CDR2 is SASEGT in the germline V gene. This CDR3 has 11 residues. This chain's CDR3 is CASMRDNEQFF. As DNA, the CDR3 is TGTGCCAGCATGCGGGACAATGAGCAGTTCTTC.

The CDR3 DNA reads TGTGCCAGCTCACCCCTACAGGAGTTCACTGAAGCTTTCTTT. Protein sequence: CASSPLQEFTEAFF. The V gene is TRBV18, the J gene TRBJ1-1; the D gene is possibly TRBD1 (5 bases). The germline V and J ends were trimmed by 3 bases and 4 bases, with 12 bases remaining between them. Germline values: CDR1 KGHSH, CDR2 LQKENI. This CDR3 spans 14 amino acids.

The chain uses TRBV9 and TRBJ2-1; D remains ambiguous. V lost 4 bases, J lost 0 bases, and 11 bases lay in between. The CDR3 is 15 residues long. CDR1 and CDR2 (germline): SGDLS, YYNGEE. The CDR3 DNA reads TGTGCCAGCAGCTACTGGATGAGCTCCTACAATGAGCAGTTCTTC. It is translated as CASSYWMSSYNEQFF.

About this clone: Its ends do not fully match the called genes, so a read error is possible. The CDR3: CATSRAEAYTEAFF. The CDR3 nucleotides are TGTGCCACCAGTAGAGCAGAAGCTTACACTGAAGCTTTCTTT. The chain is built from TRBV6-1 and TRBJ1-1, with no clear D. CDR1 and CDR2 (germline): MNHNS, SASEGT. The CDR3 consists of 14 residues.

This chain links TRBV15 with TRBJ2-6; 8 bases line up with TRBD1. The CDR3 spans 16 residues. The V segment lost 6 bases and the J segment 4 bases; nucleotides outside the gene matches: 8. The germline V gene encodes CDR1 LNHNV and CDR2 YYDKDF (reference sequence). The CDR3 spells CATSQRTGKGANVLTF. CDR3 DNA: TGTGCCACCAGTCAACGGACAGGGAAGGGGGCCAACGTCCTGACTTTC.

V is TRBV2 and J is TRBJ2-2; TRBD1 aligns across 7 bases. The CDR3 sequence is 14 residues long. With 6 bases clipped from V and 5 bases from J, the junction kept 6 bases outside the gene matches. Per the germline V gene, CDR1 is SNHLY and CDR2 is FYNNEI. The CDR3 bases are TGTGCCAGCAGGTGGGGACAGACAACCGGGGAGCTGTTTTTT. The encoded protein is CASRWGQTTGELFF.

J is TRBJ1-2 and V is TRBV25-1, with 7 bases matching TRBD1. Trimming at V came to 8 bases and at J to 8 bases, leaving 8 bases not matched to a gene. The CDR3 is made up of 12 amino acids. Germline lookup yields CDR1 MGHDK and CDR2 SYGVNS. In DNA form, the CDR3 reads TGTGCCAGCTTGAGTCAGGGACAGGGCTACACCTTC. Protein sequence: CASLSQGQGYTF.

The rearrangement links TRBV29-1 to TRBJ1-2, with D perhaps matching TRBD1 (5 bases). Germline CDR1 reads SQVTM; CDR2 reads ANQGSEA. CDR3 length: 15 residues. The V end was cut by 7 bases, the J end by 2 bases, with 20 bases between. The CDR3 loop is CSAFIGTKSNYGYTF. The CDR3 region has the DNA TGCAGCGCCTTTATAGGGACGAAGTCGAACTATGGCTACACCTTC.

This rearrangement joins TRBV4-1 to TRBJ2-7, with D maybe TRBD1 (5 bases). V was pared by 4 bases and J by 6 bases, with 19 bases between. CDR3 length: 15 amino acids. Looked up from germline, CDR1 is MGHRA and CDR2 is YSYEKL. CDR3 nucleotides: TGCGCCAGCAGCCCTGGACACGCTCAGGGTATCGAGCAGTACTTC. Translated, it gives CASSPGHAQGIEQYF.